This T cell receptor beta chain originates from a study of blood T cell repertoires in COVID-19. Study overall: From T cells, B-cell-depleted T cells, or PBMCs came the material, which was cDNA or gDNA.

Repertoires were generated with immunoSEQ multiplex PCR, while TCRdb's copy carries only in-frame clones and drops some. Among 160,000 or so clones listed, roughly 81% were seen once. Germline CDR1 reads SGDLS; CDR2 reads YYNGEE. This CDR3 has 15 residues. The trim removed 5 bases at V and 5 bases at J, leaving 7 bases unmatched. Seattle cases were enrolled at active infection and followed longitudinally. The specimen was peripheral blood. The chain recombines TRBV9 with TRBJ1-6, with TRBD1 identical over 7 bases. The receptor was isolated from a woman between 45 and 60 years old with COVID-19, enrolled during active disease. The CDR3 DNA is TGTGCCAGCAGGTCCCGGGACAGTGATAATTCACCCCTCCACTTT. Amino acid sequence: CASRSRDSDNSPLHF.